This T cell receptor (beta chain) was documented in a study of cytomegalovirus exposure and HLA in healthy donors. Trimming cost V 3 bases and J 1 base, with 10 bases left between them. Germline assignment: CDR1 GTSNPN and CDR2 SVGIG (reference sequence). CDR3 length: 14 residues. Vbeta (60) and Jbeta (13) primers were used in the PCR. This table comes from immunoSEQ multiplex PCR, and its TCRdb copy is limited to in-frame clones, with some not included. This table holds some 150,000 clones, about 75% found once. The sample taken for sequencing was PBMCs. This rearrangement joins TRBV30 to TRBJ1-3, with D perhaps TRBD1 (5 bases). The source of this sequence is a man between 40 and 49 years old in good health and CMV-seronegative. The CDR3 DNA follows: TGTGCCTGGAGCTCAGGGCTATCTGGAAACACCATATATTTT. It is translated as CAWSSGLSGNTIYF.